This T cell receptor beta chain is from a study of identical twins. Whole-study results and caveats: Twin sharing of out-of-frame TCR alpha was underestimated by models in monozygotic pairs.

The V gene lost 5 bases and the J gene lost 0 bases, with 13 bases spanning the gap. The length of the CDR3 is 15 residues. TCRdb independently ran MiXCR on the 5' RACE reads; one entry per CDR3 protein. The table has approximately 1.8 million distinct CDR3 sequences, under 35% seen once; the top ten hold around 0.25%. Worth noting for this clonotype: Its antigen remains unidentified.

The chain has TRBV12-3 or TRBV12-4 and TRBJ1-1, with D perhaps matching TRBD1 (5 bases). The receptor's source is a newborn girl in good health. Sequencing used cord blood. In DNA, the CDR3 is TGTGCCAGCAGTCAAAAACGGGGGATGAACACTGAAGCTTTCTTT. Its translation is CASSQKRGMNTEAFF.